The rows below give T cell receptor beta chains drawn from one sample of a study of cytomegalovirus exposure and HLA in healthy donors. Measured with immunoSEQ multiplex PCR; TCRdb has only the in-frame clones, and not every one. This sample yields around 100,000 clones, of which around 64% are seen a single time; 2.2% belongs to the top ten. Sample: PBMCs. The receptors were sampled from a woman younger than 45 in good health and CMV-seronegative. CDR3s include the opening cysteine and the closing phenylalanine or tryptophan. The D gene is left open where the match is weak. For some rows the clone size is stated as once, few or many, or as a class when expanded; others skip it.

d_gene | len | j_gene | v_gene | abundance | CDR3nt | CDR3aa
NA | 14 | TRBJ2-1 | TRBV5-1 | NA | TGCGCCAGCAGCCCTACAGCGGATTACAATGAGCAGTTCTTC | CASSPTADYNEQFF
NA | 11 | TRBJ1-1 | TRBV25-1 | NA | TGTGCCAGCAGTGAATCACGGGAAGCTTTCTTT | CASSESREAFF
TRBD1 | 12 | TRBJ2-7 | TRBV29-1 | NA | TGCAGCGGGGGACAGGGTTCCTACGAGCAGTACTTC | CSGGQGSYEQYF
TRBD1 | 14 | TRBJ2-7 | TRBV6-1 | NA | TGTGCCAGCACCGGGACAGGGATATCCTACGAGCAGTACTTC | CASTGTGISYEQYF
NA | 15 | TRBJ2-7 | TRBV28 | NA | TGTGCCAGCACCCGAGGCGGGCTAGGCAACTACGAGCAGTACTTC | CASTRGGLGNYEQYF
NA | 14 | TRBJ2-4 | TRBV2 | few | TGTGCCACCCTGAAGGAGGGCCGAGGAAACATTCAGTACTTC | CATLKEGRGNIQYF
NA | 15 | TRBJ2-2 | TRBV9 | NA | TGTGCCAGCAACCAAGGAGGTCTCAACACCGGGGAGCTGTTTTTT | CASNQGGLNTGELFF
NA | 14 | TRBJ1-3 | TRBV6-5 | NA | TGTGCCAGCAGTCCCCAGGGCTTCAGAAACACCATATATTTT | CASSPQGFRNTIYF
TRBD1 | 16 | TRBJ2-1 | TRBV10-3 | few | TGTGCCATCAGTGAGTATGGGACAGGGGTGAACAATGAGCAGTTCTTC | CAISEYGTGVNNEQFF
TRBD1 | 15 | TRBJ1-1 | TRBV10-3 | NA | TGTGCCATCAGTGAAGGACAGGGGGCTCTAACTGAAGCTTTCTTT | CAISEGQGALTEAFF
TRBD2 | 19 | TRBJ2-1 | TRBV7-2 | NA | TGTGCCAGCAGCTTATCGACTAGCGGGAGGGCCAGGGCCTACAATGAGCAGTTCTTC | CASSLSTSGRARAYNEQFF
TRBD2 | 15 | TRBJ2-5 | TRBV28 | NA | TGTGCCAGCAACCACGGGGGGGCCGGCGGGGAGACCCAGTACTTC | CASNHGGAGGETQYF
NA | 17 | TRBJ2-1 | TRBV9 | NA | TGTGCCAGCAGCGTAGCTACGGAGCGGAGCTCCTACAATGAGCAGTTCTTC | CASSVATERSSYNEQFF
NA | 12 | TRBJ2-1 | TRBV30 | once | TGTGCCTGGAAAAAGGTAGGGGGTGAGCAGTTCTTC | CAWKKVGGEQFF
NA | 14 | TRBJ2-1 | TRBV28 | NA | TGTGCCAGCAGTTTTGGTCAGTCCTACAATGAGCAGTTCTTC | CASSFGQSYNEQFF
TRBD1 | 16 | TRBJ1-2 | TRBV2 | NA | TGTGCCAGCAGTGAAATGGTCACAGGGGTAGGTTATGGCTACACCTTC | CASSEMVTGVGYGYTF
TRBD1 | 16 | TRBJ2-1 | TRBV5-1 | NA | TGCGCCAGCAGCACTACAGGGGGTCTATCCTACAATGAGCAGTTCTTC | CASSTTGGLSYNEQFF
TRBD2 | 14 | TRBJ2-7 | TRBV6-1 | NA | TGTGCCAGCAGGACCGCGGGACTAGCGAATGAGCAGTACTTC | CASRTAGLANEQYF
TRBD1 | 15 | TRBJ2-7 | TRBV4-1 | NA | TGCGCCAGCAGCTGGGGACAGGGGGCTTCGTACGAGCAGTACTTC | CASSWGQGASYEQYF
TRBD1 | 15 | TRBJ1-6 | TRBV5-6 | NA | TGTGCCAGCAGCACGAGGACAGGGGCCGATCCACCCCTCCACTTT | CASSTRTGADPPLHF
TRBD1 | 16 | TRBJ2-5 | TRBV7-6 | NA | TGTGCCAGCAGCTTCTCAAAGGGGGCGAGAGGAGAGACCCAGTACTTC | CASSFSKGARGETQYF
TRBD1 | 14 | TRBJ2-7 | TRBV2 | NA | TGTGCCAGCAGTTATCCCGGGACAGCCTACGAGCAGTACTTC | CASSYPGTAYEQYF
NA | 14 | TRBJ2-7 | TRBV4-2 | NA | TGTGCCAGCAGCCAAGAACGGGATTTCCACGAGCAGTACTTC | CASSQERDFHEQYF
TRBD2 | 15 | TRBJ2-1 | TRBV7-2 | few | TGTGCCAGCAGCTTAAACTCGGGAGGCTACAATGAGCAGTTCTTC | CASSLNSGGYNEQFF
NA | 13 | TRBJ2-2 | TRBV2 | NA | TGTGCCAGCGGCCGGGAGAACACCGGGGAGCTGTTTTTT | CASGRENTGELFF
NA | 13 | TRBJ2-2 | TRBV6-1 | few | TGTGCCAGCAGTAGCCCGAACACCGGGGAGCTGTTTTTT | CASSSPNTGELFF
TRBD1 | 14 | TRBJ1-3 | TRBV7-3 | few | TGTGCCAGCAGCTCAACAGGGGGCGGAAACACCATATATTTT | CASSSTGGGNTIYF
NA | 16 | TRBJ1-6 | TRBV19 | once | TGTGCCAGTAGTGTTTTTCAGGGAGGAGGGCATTCACCCCTCCACTTT | CASSVFQGGGHSPLHF
NA | 16 | TRBJ2-7 | TRBV7-3 | NA | TGTGCCAGCAGCTTAACGGCGGCGGGTTCCCTCTACGAGCAGTACTTC | CASSLTAAGSLYEQYF
TRBD1 | 16 | TRBJ1-1 | TRBV5-1 | NA | TGCGCCAGCAGCTTGGGATTTACAGGGGGCGTCACTGAAGCTTTCTTT | CASSLGFTGGVTEAFF
TRBD2 | 16 | TRBJ2-7 | TRBV28 | NA | TGTGCCAGCAGTTCTAGACATAGCGGGAGAATCGACGAGCAGTACTTC | CASSSRHSGRIDEQYF
NA | 13 | TRBJ1-1 | TRBV7-2 | NA | TGTGCCAGCAGCCCCCGACAGAACACTGAAGCTTTCTTT | CASSPRQNTEAFF
TRBD2 | 15 | TRBJ2-1 | TRBV6-1 | NA | TGTGCCAGCAGTGTGGTAGGACTAGTGTCCCATGAGCAGTTCTTC | CASSVVGLVSHEQFF
TRBD1 | 14 | TRBJ2-5 | TRBV5-1 | NA | TGCGCCAGCAGCGGGGGACAGGGGGCCGAGACCCAGTACTTC | CASSGGQGAETQYF
NA | 15 | TRBJ1-1 | TRBV6-5 | NA | TGTGCCAGCAGTTCAACATATGCGGGGGACACTGAAGCTTTCTTT | CASSSTYAGDTEAFF
NA | 11 | TRBJ1-1 | TRBV19 | few | TGTGCCAGTAGTATCGGAGGAGAAGCTTTCTTT | CASSIGGEAFF
NA | 13 | TRBJ2-3 | TRBV6-1 | NA | TGTGCCAGCAGTGAATTTATAGCTGATACGCAGTATTTT | CASSEFIADTQYF
TRBD1 | 18 | TRBJ1-1 | TRBV6-1 | NA | TGTGCCAGCAGTGAGAAGTGGCACGAACAGGGGGCTGTAACTGAAGCTTTCTTT | CASSEKWHEQGAVTEAFF
TRBD1 | 13 | TRBJ2-7 | TRBV10-3 | NA | TGTGCCATCAGTGAAAGACAGGGGGGCGAGCAGTACTTC | CAISERQGGEQYF
TRBD1 | 18 | TRBJ1-3 | TRBV9 | NA | TGTGCCAGCAGTAATACAGGGGGAGGCCTACTAGCTGGAAACACCATATATTTT | CASSNTGGGLLAGNTIYF
NA | 15 | TRBJ1-5 | TRBV7-2 | NA | TGTGCCAGCAGCTTCGACATAACCCCCAATCAGCCCCAGCATTTT | CASSFDITPNQPQHF